The rows below give T cell receptor beta chains drawn from one sample of a study of T cells in Graves' hyperthyroidism and ophthalmopathy. TCRdb reanalysed the multiplex PCR reads using MiXCR and keeps one entry per CDR3 protein. The table shows about 530,000 distinct CDR3 sequences, with roughly a sixth occurring only once. The source material was blood. These receptors were obtained from a woman aged 18-29 years with Graves' ophthalmopathy. CDR3s leave out the opening cysteine and the closing phenylalanine or tryptophan. Expanded clones are given a class, and other clones once, few, many or no size at all.

abundance: few
v_gene: TRBV20-1
j_gene: TRBJ1-6
CDR3aa: SARDLGQGASSYNSPLH

abundance: few
v_gene: TRBV9
j_gene: TRBJ2-7
CDR3aa: ASAKGGTSYEQY

abundance: -
v_gene: TRBV4-2
j_gene: TRBJ2-7
CDR3aa: ASSPVKEVHEQY

abundance: few
v_gene: TRBV11-2
j_gene: TRBJ2-4
CDR3aa: ASSPDPIAKNIQY

abundance: -
v_gene: TRBV6-1
j_gene: TRBJ1-2
CDR3aa: ASSPSSANYGYT

abundance: few
v_gene: TRBV6-5
j_gene: TRBJ1-2
CDR3aa: ASSYTGANGYT

abundance: few
v_gene: TRBV7-2
j_gene: TRBJ1-1
CDR3aa: ASSLKRTNTEAF

abundance: -
v_gene: TRBV9
j_gene: TRBJ2-1
CDR3aa: ASSVVGGHEQF

abundance: few
v_gene: TRBV30
j_gene: TRBJ2-3
CDR3aa: ASSYSGPADTQY

abundance: few
v_gene: TRBV2
j_gene: TRBJ2-3
CDR3aa: ASSEEARLAKIDTRY

abundance: many
v_gene: TRBV28
j_gene: TRBJ2-3
CDR3aa: ASSLGQGVTDTQY

abundance: few
v_gene: TRBV9
j_gene: TRBJ2-1
CDR3aa: ASSVESTGTGAYNEQF

abundance: many
v_gene: TRBV3-1
j_gene: TRBJ2-1
CDR3aa: ASSQDGGDYNEQF

abundance: -
v_gene: TRBV12-3/TRBV12-4
j_gene: TRBJ1-2
CDR3aa: ASSFGARRGYT

abundance: many
v_gene: TRBV12-3/TRBV12-4
j_gene: TRBJ2-3
CDR3aa: ASSLMGAKDTQY

abundance: few
v_gene: TRBV6-2/TRBV6-3
j_gene: TRBJ2-7
CDR3aa: ASSYSGLAGYEQY

abundance: many
v_gene: TRBV20-1
j_gene: TRBJ2-1
CDR3aa: SAFPGSRLYNEQF

abundance: many
v_gene: TRBV13
j_gene: TRBJ1-1
CDR3aa: ASSPHYEGNTEAF

abundance: -
v_gene: TRBV4-1
j_gene: TRBJ2-4
CDR3aa: ASSQDRGNIQY

abundance: many
v_gene: TRBV20-1
j_gene: TRBJ1-1
CDR3aa: SAREVARMNTEAF

abundance: few
v_gene: TRBV3-1
j_gene: TRBJ1-5
CDR3aa: ASSQRPAHQPQH

abundance: -
v_gene: TRBV15
j_gene: TRBJ2-4
CDR3aa: ATSSDDMDSRNIQY

abundance: -
v_gene: TRBV2
j_gene: TRBJ2-7
CDR3aa: ASSEFRYEQY

abundance: -
v_gene: TRBV11-2
j_gene: TRBJ2-7
CDR3aa: ASSDGLAGDEQY

abundance: many
v_gene: TRBV7-8
j_gene: TRBJ2-3
CDR3aa: ASSFSRRGTTDTQY

abundance: -
v_gene: TRBV7-2
j_gene: TRBJ1-2
CDR3aa: ASSLARVDGYT

abundance: few
v_gene: TRBV7-3
j_gene: TRBJ2-3
CDR3aa: ASSEKGLVGTDTQY

abundance: -
v_gene: TRBV29-1
j_gene: TRBJ2-1
CDR3aa: SARFSNEQF

abundance: -
v_gene: TRBV28
j_gene: TRBJ1-1
CDR3aa: ASSPRAENTEAF

abundance: -
v_gene: TRBV11-2
j_gene: TRBJ2-2
CDR3aa: ASSVWWRTGGTGELF

abundance: -
v_gene: TRBV20-1
j_gene: TRBJ2-2
CDR3aa: SARDLKLAGEKKSGELF

abundance: few
v_gene: TRBV5-1
j_gene: TRBJ2-4
CDR3aa: ASSLGTPGGLAKNIQY

abundance: many
v_gene: TRBV10-3
j_gene: TRBJ2-5
CDR3aa: AISEMDRASETQY

abundance: many
v_gene: TRBV15
j_gene: TRBJ1-1
CDR3aa: ATSRDRGQGAVGMNTEAF

abundance: -
v_gene: TRBV20-1
j_gene: TRBJ2-5
CDR3aa: SATPAGETQY

abundance: -
v_gene: TRBV19
j_gene: TRBJ2-1
CDR3aa: ASHNSYEQF

abundance: -
v_gene: TRBV11-2
j_gene: TRBJ1-4
CDR3aa: ASSLVLGDRGEKLF

abundance: -
v_gene: TRBV20-1
j_gene: TRBJ2-6
CDR3aa: SARGGGSGANVLT

abundance: few
v_gene: TRBV10-3
j_gene: TRBJ2-7
CDR3aa: TTRLDRGHREQY

abundance: few
v_gene: TRBV6-9
j_gene: TRBJ2-1
CDR3aa: ASSSSPRWGSYNEQF

abundance: -
v_gene: TRBV7-2
j_gene: TRBJ2-7
CDR3aa: ASSPDLADSYEQY

abundance: many
v_gene: TRBV28
j_gene: TRBJ2-5
CDR3aa: ASTNFQGYH

abundance: few
v_gene: TRBV4-3
j_gene: TRBJ2-7
CDR3aa: ASSLGTSVAYEQY

abundance: -
v_gene: TRBV27
j_gene: TRBJ1-1
CDR3aa: ASSYRDSDTEAF

abundance: -
v_gene: TRBV9
j_gene: TRBJ2-2
CDR3aa: ASSDSGRGGELF

abundance: few
v_gene: TRBV11-2
j_gene: TRBJ1-4
CDR3aa: ASSLGVSTGANEKLF

abundance: many
v_gene: TRBV7-2
j_gene: TRBJ2-7
CDR3aa: ASSFPGGTYEQY

abundance: many
v_gene: TRBV6-1
j_gene: TRBJ2-3
CDR3aa: ASSEAGTSGNTQY

abundance: few
v_gene: TRBV3-1
j_gene: TRBJ2-5
CDR3aa: ASSQPQGARETQY

abundance: many
v_gene: TRBV27
j_gene: TRBJ2-3
CDR3aa: ASSLRDPTDTQY

abundance: few
v_gene: TRBV20-1
j_gene: TRBJ2-7
CDR3aa: SARVSGGVHEQY

abundance: few
v_gene: TRBV5-5
j_gene: TRBJ2-1
CDR3aa: ASSVGQGAYNEQF

abundance: many
v_gene: TRBV27
j_gene: TRBJ1-6
CDR3aa: ASSLDRNLGYNSPLH

abundance: -
v_gene: TRBV4-1
j_gene: TRBJ2-1
CDR3aa: ASSQAPSGGGLNEQF

abundance: -
v_gene: TRBV7-9
j_gene: TRBJ2-3
CDR3aa: ASSPTVSGRLNTQY